This T cell receptor (beta chain) came from a study of Graves' ophthalmopathy and Graves' hyperthyroidism. This clonotype was detected many times. Germline V gene sequence: CDR1 SGHRS, CDR2 YFSETQ. V lost 3 bases to trimming and J lost 3 bases; unmatched junction nucleotides: 6. CDR3 length equals 14 residues. Amplification from RNA transcripts yielded the TCR beta CDR3 regions. HTBI-primed RT-PCR formed the first round, and a multiplex PCR formed the second. TCRdb reanalysed the multiplex PCR reads using MiXCR and keeps one entry per CDR3 protein. The sample yields around 590,000 distinct CDR3 sequences, approximately 35% seen once.

The source material was peripheral blood or thyroid tissue (not recorded which). V usage is TRBV5-1 and J usage is TRBJ2-7, with 7 nucleotides matching TRBD1. This sequence originates from an adult man with Graves' hyperthyroidism. Written as DNA, the CDR3 is TGCGCCAGCAGCTCAATGGGACAGAACTACGAGCAGTACTTC. Translated, it gives CASSSMGQNYEQYF.